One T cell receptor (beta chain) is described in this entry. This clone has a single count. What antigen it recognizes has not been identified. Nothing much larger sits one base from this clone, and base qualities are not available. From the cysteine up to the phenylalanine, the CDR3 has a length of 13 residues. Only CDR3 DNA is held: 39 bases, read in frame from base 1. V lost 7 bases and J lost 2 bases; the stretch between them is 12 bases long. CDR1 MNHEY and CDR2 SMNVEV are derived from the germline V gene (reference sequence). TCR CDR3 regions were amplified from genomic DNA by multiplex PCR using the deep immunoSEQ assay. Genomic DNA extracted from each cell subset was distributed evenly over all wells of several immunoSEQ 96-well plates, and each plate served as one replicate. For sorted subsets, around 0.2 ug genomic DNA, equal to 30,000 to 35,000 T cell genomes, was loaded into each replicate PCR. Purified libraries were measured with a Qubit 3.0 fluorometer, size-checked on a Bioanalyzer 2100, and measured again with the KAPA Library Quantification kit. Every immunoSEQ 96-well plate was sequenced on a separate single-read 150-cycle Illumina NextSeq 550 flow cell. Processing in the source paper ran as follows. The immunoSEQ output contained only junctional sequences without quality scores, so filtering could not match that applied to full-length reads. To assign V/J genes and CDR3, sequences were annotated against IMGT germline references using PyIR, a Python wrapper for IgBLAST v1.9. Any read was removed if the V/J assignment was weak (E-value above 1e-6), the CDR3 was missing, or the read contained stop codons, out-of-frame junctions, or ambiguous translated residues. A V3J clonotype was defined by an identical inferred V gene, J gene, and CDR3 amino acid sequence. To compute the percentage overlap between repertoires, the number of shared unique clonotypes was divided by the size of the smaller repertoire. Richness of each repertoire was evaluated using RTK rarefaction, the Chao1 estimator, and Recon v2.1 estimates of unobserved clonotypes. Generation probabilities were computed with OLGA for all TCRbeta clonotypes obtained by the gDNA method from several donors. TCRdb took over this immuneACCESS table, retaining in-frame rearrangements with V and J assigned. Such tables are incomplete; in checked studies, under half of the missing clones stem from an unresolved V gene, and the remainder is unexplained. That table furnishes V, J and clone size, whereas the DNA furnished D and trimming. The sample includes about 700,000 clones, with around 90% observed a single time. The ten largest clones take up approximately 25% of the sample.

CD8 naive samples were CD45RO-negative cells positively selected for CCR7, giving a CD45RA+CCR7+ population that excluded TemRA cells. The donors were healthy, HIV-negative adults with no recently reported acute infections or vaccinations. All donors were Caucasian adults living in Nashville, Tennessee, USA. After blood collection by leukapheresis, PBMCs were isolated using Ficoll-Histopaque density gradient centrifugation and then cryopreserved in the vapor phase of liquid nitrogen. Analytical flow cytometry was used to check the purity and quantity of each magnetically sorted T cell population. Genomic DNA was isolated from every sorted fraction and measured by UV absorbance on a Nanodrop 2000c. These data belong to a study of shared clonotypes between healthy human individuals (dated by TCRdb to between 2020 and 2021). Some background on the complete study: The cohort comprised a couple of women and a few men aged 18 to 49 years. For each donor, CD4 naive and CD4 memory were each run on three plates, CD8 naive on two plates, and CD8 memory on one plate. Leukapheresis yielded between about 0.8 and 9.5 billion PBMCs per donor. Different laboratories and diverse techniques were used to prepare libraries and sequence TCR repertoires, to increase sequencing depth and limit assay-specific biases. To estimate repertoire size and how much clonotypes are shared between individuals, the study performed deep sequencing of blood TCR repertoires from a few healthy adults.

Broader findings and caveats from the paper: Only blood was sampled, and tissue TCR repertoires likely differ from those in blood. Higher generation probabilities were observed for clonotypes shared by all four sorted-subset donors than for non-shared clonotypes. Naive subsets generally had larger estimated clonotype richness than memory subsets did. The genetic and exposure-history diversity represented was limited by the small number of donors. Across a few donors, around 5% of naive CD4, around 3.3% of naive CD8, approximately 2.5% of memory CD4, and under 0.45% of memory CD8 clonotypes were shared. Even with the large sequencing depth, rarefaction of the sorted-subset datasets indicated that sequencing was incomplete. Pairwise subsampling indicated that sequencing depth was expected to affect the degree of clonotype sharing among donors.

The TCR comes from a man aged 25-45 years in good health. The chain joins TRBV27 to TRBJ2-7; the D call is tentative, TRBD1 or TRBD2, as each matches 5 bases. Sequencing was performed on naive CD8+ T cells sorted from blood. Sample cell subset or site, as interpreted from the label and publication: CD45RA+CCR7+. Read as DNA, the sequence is TGTGCCAGCATAGGCGTGGGGGCCTACGAGCAGTACTTC. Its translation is CASIGVGAYEQYF.